The subject of this entry is one TCR beta chain. As yet, its antigen is unknown. CDR1 LNHDA and CDR2 SQIVND come from the germline V gene (reference sequence). The V segment lost 6 bases and the J segment 2 bases; nucleotides outside the gene matches: 10. CDR3 length equals 17 residues. The data are from a study of T cells after yellow fever vaccination. Study-wide findings and caveats: Post-booster repertoires contained most primary-vaccination clones again (approximately 97% CD4, approximately 86% CD8). Repertoires sorted by FACS could include abundant clonotypes that are contaminants from the bulk population.

Synthesis of TCR cDNA relied on 5'RACE template switching, which attached a universal primer site and UMIs. MiXCR, run by TCRdb on the 5' RACE reads, gives a single entry per CDR3 protein. This sample has about 74,000 distinct CDR3 sequences, with around 6.5% found just once. V gene TRBV19 combines with J gene TRBJ2-5, with 12 bases that match TRBD2. The receptor was derived from a man aged 18 to 30 who received the YFV17D yellow fever vaccine. This material consisted of CD8+ T cells sorted from PBMCs, taken 5 to 6 days after the first yellow fever vaccination. The CDR3 nucleotides are TGTGCCAGTAGACCCGAGCAAGGACTAGCGGGACAAGAGACCCAGTACTTC. Its protein is CASRPEQGLAGQETQYF.